These 3 T cell receptor beta chains were all obtained from the same sample, sequenced in a study of blood T cell repertoires in COVID-19. The table came from immunoSEQ multiplex PCR; TCRdb's copy has only in-frame clones and leaves some out. The sample comprises 150,000 to 200,000 clones, around 86% of which are singletons, and around 9% rests with the top ten. Sequenced input: peripheral blood. All receptors come from a man in his fifties or sixties with active or convalescent COVID-19.

In nucleotides, the CDR3 is TGTGCCAGCAGCTCGGGACTAGCGAGACTGTCGACCCAGTACTTC. Protein product: CASSSGLARLSTQYF. The chain links TRBV7-2 to TRBJ2-5; the match to TRBD2 covers 10 bases. The CDR3 has 15 residues. Germline CDR1 and CDR2: SGHTA and FQGNSA. V shed 4 bases and J 7 bases; nucleotides not matched to a gene: 9.

The chain is built from TRBV25-1 and TRBJ1-2; 7 bases align to TRBD1. Looked up from germline, CDR1 is MGHDK and CDR2 is SYGVNS. This CDR3 has 12 residues. The V gene end was trimmed by 7 bases and the J gene end by 8 bases; junction bases not matched to a gene: 7. CDR3 amino acids: CASNEGAGGYTF. In DNA, the CDR3 is TGTGCCAGCAATGAGGGGGCAGGAGGCTACACCTTC.

DNA of the CDR3: TGTGCCAGCAGCAGAGGGGGGGGGCCCACAGGGAACACCGGGGAGCTGTTTTTT. Translated, it gives CASSRGGGPTGNTGELFF. The J gene is TRBJ2-2, the V gene TRBV5-4; perhaps TRBD2 as D (7 bases). Germline CDR1 and CDR2: SGHNT and YYREEE (reference sequence). The V gene lost 4 bases and the J gene lost 1 base, with 20 bases spanning the gap. CDR3 length equals 18 residues.